The clone carrying this T cell receptor beta chain has just a few counts. V lost 0 bases, J lost 0 bases, and 2 bases stayed unmatched. This CDR3 spans 16 amino acids. Germline values: CDR1 SSHAT, CDR2 FNYEAQ (reference sequence). Primers: 60 Vbeta forward and 13 Jbeta reverse. Sequencing was performed with immunoSEQ multiplex PCR; in TCRdb, only in-frame clones are kept and a portion is missing. The table lists roughly 140,000 clones, 63% of them singletons. The sample belongs to a study of cytomegalovirus exposure and HLA in healthy donors. The TCR originated in a woman aged 60-75 years in good health and CMV-seropositive. This rearrangement joins TRBV7-7 to TRBJ2-1, with TRBD1 matching 7 bases. Sequencing was performed on PBMCs. In DNA, the CDR3 is TGTGCCAGCAGCTTAGCGGGGACAGTCTCCTACAATGAGCAGTTCTTC. This sequence encodes CASSLAGTVSYNEQFF.